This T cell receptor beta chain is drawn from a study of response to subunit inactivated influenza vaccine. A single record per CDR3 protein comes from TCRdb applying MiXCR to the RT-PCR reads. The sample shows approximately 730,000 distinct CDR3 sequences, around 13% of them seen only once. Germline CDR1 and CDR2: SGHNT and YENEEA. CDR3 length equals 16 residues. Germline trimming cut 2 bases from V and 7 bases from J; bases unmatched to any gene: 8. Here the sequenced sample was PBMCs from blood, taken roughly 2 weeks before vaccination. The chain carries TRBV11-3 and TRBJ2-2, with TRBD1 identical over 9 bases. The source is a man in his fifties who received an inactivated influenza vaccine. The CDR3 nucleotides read TGTGCCAGCAGCTTACAGACAGGGGGATTCGGCGGGGAGCTGTTTTTT. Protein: CASSLQTGGFGGELFF.